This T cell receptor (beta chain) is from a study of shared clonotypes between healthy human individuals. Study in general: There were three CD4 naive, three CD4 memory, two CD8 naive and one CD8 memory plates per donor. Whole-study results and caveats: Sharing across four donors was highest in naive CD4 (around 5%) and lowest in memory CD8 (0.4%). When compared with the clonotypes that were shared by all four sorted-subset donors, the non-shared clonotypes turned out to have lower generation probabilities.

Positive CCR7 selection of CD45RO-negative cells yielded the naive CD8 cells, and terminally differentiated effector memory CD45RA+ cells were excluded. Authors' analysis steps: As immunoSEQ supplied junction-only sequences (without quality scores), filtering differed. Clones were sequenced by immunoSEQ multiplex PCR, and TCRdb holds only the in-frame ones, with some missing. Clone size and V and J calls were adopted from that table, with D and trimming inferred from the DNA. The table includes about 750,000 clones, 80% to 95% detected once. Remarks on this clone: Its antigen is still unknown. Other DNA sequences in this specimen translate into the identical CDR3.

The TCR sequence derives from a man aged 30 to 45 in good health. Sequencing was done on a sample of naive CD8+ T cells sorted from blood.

The CDR3 nucleotides read TGTGCCAGCAGTCTCATTGGGGATGAGCAGTTCTTC. Translation gives CASSLIGDEQFF. V is TRBV27 and J is TRBJ2-1; unclear D gene. Germline CDR1 is MNHEY and CDR2 is SMNVEV (reference sequence). Trimming shortened V by 5 bases and J by 8 bases, and 10 bases separated the two germline ends. CDR3 length equals 12 residues.